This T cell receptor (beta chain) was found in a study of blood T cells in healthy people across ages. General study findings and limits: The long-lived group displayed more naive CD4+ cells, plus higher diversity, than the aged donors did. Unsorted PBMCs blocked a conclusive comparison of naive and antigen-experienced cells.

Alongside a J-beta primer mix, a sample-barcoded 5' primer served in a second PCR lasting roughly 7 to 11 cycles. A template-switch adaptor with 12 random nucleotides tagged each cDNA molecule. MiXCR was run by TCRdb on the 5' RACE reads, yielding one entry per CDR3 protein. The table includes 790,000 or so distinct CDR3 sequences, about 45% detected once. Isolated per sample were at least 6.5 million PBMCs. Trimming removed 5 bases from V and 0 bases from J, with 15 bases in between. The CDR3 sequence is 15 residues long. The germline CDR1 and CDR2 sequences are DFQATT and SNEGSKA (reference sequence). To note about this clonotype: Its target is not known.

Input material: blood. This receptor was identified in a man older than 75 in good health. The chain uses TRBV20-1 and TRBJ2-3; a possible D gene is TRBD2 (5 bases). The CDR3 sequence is CSAPDTRSSTDTQYF. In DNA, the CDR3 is TGCAGTGCTCCCGATACTAGGTCTAGCACAGATACGCAGTATTTT.